The clone carrying this T cell receptor (beta chain) has just a few counts. Its antigen is undetermined. This sample is part of a study of T cells in Graves' hyperthyroidism and ophthalmopathy. At the level of the study: Any treatment followed the collection of peripheral blood at initial diagnosis.

Amplification of TCR beta CDR3 regions used RNA as the template. The primer set for the first-round RT-PCR of the TCR CDR3 was HTBI. TCRdb fed the multiplex PCR reads into MiXCR, producing one record per CDR3 protein. Counted here are 400,000 to 600,000 distinct CDR3 sequences, more than 15% occurring once; the ten biggest clones make up 25% to 30%. The CDR3 runs 14 residues. Unmatched junction bases numbered 13, after V lost 6 bases and J lost 5 bases. Germline CDR1 and CDR2: DFQATT and SNEGSKA (reference sequence). Whole-study findings and limits: Ophthalmopathy was identified by the model a median around 6.9 months ahead of onset. Ophthalmopathy was distinguished from stable hyperthyroidism by 13 V-J signatures.

Diagnoses used clinical symptoms, serum thyroxine and TRAb, thyroid ultrasound and orbital computed tomography. This sequence originates from a woman under 40 with Graves' ophthalmopathy. Specimen: blood. The gene calls are TRBV20-1 and TRBJ2-7; 7 bases match TRBD1. This CDR3 reads CSAANLGQRDEQYF. CDR3 DNA: TGCAGTGCCGCCAACCTGGGACAGCGAGACGAGCAGTACTTC.